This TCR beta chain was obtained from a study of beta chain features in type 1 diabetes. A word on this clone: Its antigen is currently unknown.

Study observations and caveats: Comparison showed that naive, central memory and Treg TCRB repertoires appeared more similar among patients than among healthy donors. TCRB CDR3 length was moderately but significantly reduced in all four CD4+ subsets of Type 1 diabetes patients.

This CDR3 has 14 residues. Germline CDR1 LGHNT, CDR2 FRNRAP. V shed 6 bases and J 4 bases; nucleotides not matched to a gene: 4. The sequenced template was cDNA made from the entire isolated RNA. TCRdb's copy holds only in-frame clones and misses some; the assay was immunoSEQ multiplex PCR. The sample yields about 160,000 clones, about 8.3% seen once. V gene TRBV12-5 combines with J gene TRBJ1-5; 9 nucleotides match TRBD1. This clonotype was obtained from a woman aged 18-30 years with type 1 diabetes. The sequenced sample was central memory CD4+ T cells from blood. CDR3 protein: CASGYDRGNQPQHF. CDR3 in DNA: TGTGCTAGTGGGTACGACAGGGGGAATCAGCCCCAGCATTTT.